The rows below give T cell receptor beta chains drawn from one sample of a study of long-term antiretroviral therapy in people with HIV. Sequenced by immunoSEQ multiplex PCR; TCRdb stores in-frame clones only, minus some. The data contain 24,000 or so clones, 76% of them singletons. The sample consisted of unsorted PBMCs, taken 0.5 years after starting antiretroviral therapy. The source is a woman between 40 and 50 years old with HIV. CDR3s include the opening cysteine and the closing phenylalanine or tryptophan. A D gene is named only where the DNA matches it firmly. For some rows the clone size is stated as once, few or many, or as a class when expanded; others skip it.

.,.,TRBV5-6,TRBJ1-2,TGTGCCAGCAGCTTGGTGAGCTATGGCTACACCTTC,CASSLVSYGYTF
TRBD1,once,TRBV11-1,TRBJ2-2,TGTGCCAGCAGCTTAGCTGATGTACAGGGGGGCACCGGGGAGCTGTTTTTT,CASSLADVQGGTGELFF
.,.,TRBV28,TRBJ1-2,TGTGCCAGCAGGATTGCAGGGGTTGGCTATGGCTACACCTTC,CASRIAGVGYGYTF
.,few,TRBV4-1,TRBJ1-1,TGCGCCAGCAGCTATTTCGGGGCGAACGGTGAAGCTTTCTTT,CASSYFGANGEAFF
TRBD2,.,TRBV5-4,TRBJ2-3,TGTGCCAGCAGCCGAAGACTAGCGGGGGGGAGCACAGATACGCAGTATTTT,CASSRRLAGGSTDTQYF
.,.,TRBV4-3,TRBJ1-3,TGCGCCAGCAGCCAAGCCCGGGACACCATGGACACCATATATTTT,CASSQARDTMDTIYF
TRBD1,.,TRBV29-1,TRBJ2-1,TGCAGCTCTATGACAGGGGGCTCTTACAATGAGCAGTTCTTC,CSSMTGGSYNEQFF
TRBD2,.,TRBV19,TRBJ2-3,TGTGCCAGTAGTATAGCCCACGGGGGGACAGATACGCAGTATTTT,CASSIAHGGTDTQYF
.,.,TRBV5-4,TRBJ2-1,TGTGCCAGCAGCTTGGTCGGGGGATCCTACAATGAGCAGTTCTTC,CASSLVGGSYNEQFF
.,.,TRBV28,TRBJ1-1,TGTGCCAGCAGTTTTAACGTGGCAGTAGAAGCTTTCTTT,CASSFNVAVEAFF
.,few,TRBV7-2,TRBJ1-5,TGTGCCAGCAGCTTAGGGACGAATCAGCCCCAGCATTTT,CASSLGTNQPQHF
.,.,TRBV2,TRBJ2-2,TGTGCCAGCACTTCAGGAAACACCGGGGAGCTGTTTTTT,CASTSGNTGELFF
.,.,TRBV4-2,TRBJ2-7,TGTGCCAGCAGCCAAGCCGGGACGGAGTCCTACGAGCAGTACTTC,CASSQAGTESYEQYF
TRBD1,.,TRBV5-1,TRBJ1-1,TGCGCCAGCAGCTTACAGGGGGTTGAAGCTTTCTTT,CASSLQGVEAFF
TRBD1,.,TRBV15,TRBJ1-2,TGTGCCACCAGCAGAGAAGGGCTGGGGACAGCTCGGGGATCTAACTATGGCTACACCTTC,CATSREGLGTARGSNYGYTF
.,.,TRBV9,TRBJ1-2,TGTGCCAGCAGCGGCCTTAACTATGGCTACACCTTC,CASSGLNYGYTF
.,once,TRBV7-3,TRBJ2-1,TGTGCCAGCAGCTTAAAGGCGGGGAGTGAGCAGTTCTTC,CASSLKAGSEQFF
TRBD2,.,TRBV5-6,TRBJ2-5,TGTGCCAGCAGCTTAGAGACTAGCCTAGAGACCCAGTACTTC,CASSLETSLETQYF
.,few,TRBV27,TRBJ1-6,TGTGCCAGCAGTTTCAGGATATCCTATAATTCACCCCTCCACTTT,CASSFRISYNSPLHF
TRBD2,.,TRBV15,TRBJ2-5,TGTGCCACCAGCAGAAACGCGGGGGGTGGTGAGACCCAGTACTTC,CATSRNAGGGETQYF
.,.,TRBV29-1,TRBJ1-2,TGCAGCGTTGAACAGGGGAACTATGGCTACACCTTC,CSVEQGNYGYTF
TRBD1,.,TRBV15,TRBJ1-6,TGTGCCACCAGCAAGGCGGGACAGCGATCCTATAATTCACCCCTCCACTTT,CATSKAGQRSYNSPLHF
.,.,TRBV7-6,TRBJ2-5,TGTGCCAGCAGCTTATCGACAGGCCAAGAGACCCAGTACTTC,CASSLSTGQETQYF
.,.,TRBV30,TRBJ1-1,TGTGCCTGGAGCGGCCCCGGGATGGGCACTGAAGCTTTCTTT,CAWSGPGMGTEAFF
.,few,TRBV2,TRBJ1-1,TGTGCCAGCAGTGTTGGGCTCAACACTGAAGCTTTCTTT,CASSVGLNTEAFF
.,once,TRBV5-1,TRBJ2-7,TGCGCCAGCAGCTTACTAGGACAGGGAGGGGCGCAGTACTTC,CASSLLGQGGAQYF
.,.,TRBV30,TRBJ1-2,TGTGCCTGGATCGAACTTAACTATGGCTACACCTTC,CAWIELNYGYTF
.,.,TRBV2,TRBJ1-1,TGTGCCAGCAGTCGACAGGTGAACACTGAAGCTTTCTTT,CASSRQVNTEAFF
TRBD1,.,TRBV6-6,TRBJ1-1,TGTGCCAGCAGTTTATCGGACAGGTACACTGAAGCTTTCTTT,CASSLSDRYTEAFF
.,.,TRBV7-3,TRBJ1-5,TGTGCCAGCAGCTTAGTCCCGAGATCTAGGGGGGGCCAGCCCCAGCATTTT,CASSLVPRSRGGQPQHF
.,few,TRBV19,TRBJ1-6,TGTGCCAGTAGTAAGAGGGACCATAATTCACCCCTCCACTTT,CASSKRDHNSPLHF
.,few,TRBV7-3,TRBJ1-2,TGTGCCAGCAGCCTCACCCCGGGACTTCGTCCAGGCTACACCTTC,CASSLTPGLRPGYTF
.,.,TRBV19,TRBJ2-1,TGTGCCAGTAGTATAGGGGGTAGTATAGGGAATGAGCAGTTCTTC,CASSIGGSIGNEQFF
.,.,TRBV6-5,TRBJ1-1,TGTGCCAGCAGTTACTCCCAAGAGGGCATGAACACTGAAGCTTTCTTT,CASSYSQEGMNTEAFF
.,few,TRBV2,TRBJ1-2,TGTGCCAGCAGGCGGGGGGCGGGGGACTATGGCTACACCTTC,CASRRGAGDYGYTF
.,.,TRBV28,TRBJ1-2,TGTGCCAGCAGTTTCGAGGAGCGGGGCTACACCTTC,CASSFEERGYTF
.,.,TRBV27,TRBJ1-1,TGTGCCAGCCTGGGGGACACGGCTACCGAAGCTTTCTTT,CASLGDTATEAFF
.,.,TRBV7-3,TRBJ1-3,TGTGCCAGCAGCTTAAATCGGGGCAGTTCCACAGGAAACACCATATATTTT,CASSLNRGSSTGNTIYF